The rows below give T cell receptor beta chains drawn from one sample of a study of blood T cell repertoires in COVID-19. Libraries were prepared by immunoSEQ multiplex PCR; TCRdb keeps only in-frame clonotypes and omits some of them. The sample has 84,000 or so clones; roughly 80% are singletons. The sequenced material came from peripheral blood. These receptors all come from a woman aged 40 to 55 with active or convalescent COVID-19. Each CDR3 is given with its conserved first and last residue. A D gene is named only where the DNA matches it firmly. Clone sizes are given selectively: once, few, many, or a class where the clone is expanded.

abundance	v_gene	j_gene	d_gene	CDR3nt	CDR3aa
-	TRBV19	TRBJ2-5	-	TGTGCCAGTAGTATACGAGAGACCCAGTACTTC	CASSIRETQYF
-	TRBV2	TRBJ2-2	-	TGTGCCAGCAGGAGGCGGGACACCGGGGAGCTGTTTTTT	CASRRRDTGELFF
-	TRBV7-8	TRBJ1-5	-	TGTGCCAGCAGCTTAGCCCTTGACAGAAGCAATCAGCCCCAGCATTTT	CASSLALDRSNQPQHF
-	TRBV18	TRBJ1-2	-	TGTGCCAGCTCACCACCTTCAAGTACTGTAGGCTACACCTTC	CASSPPSSTVGYTF
-	TRBV30	TRBJ1-5	-	TGTGCCTGGAGTAGGGGGAGGGGTCAGCCCCAGCATTTT	CAWSRGRGQPQHF
-	TRBV28	TRBJ2-2	-	TGTGCCAGCAGTTTAAACGCCAGGGTAAACACCGGGGAGCTGTTTTTT	CASSLNARVNTGELFF
-	TRBV29-1	TRBJ2-2	TRBD1	TGCAGCGCAAAGGGACAGTACACCGGGGAGCTGTTTTTT	CSAKGQYTGELFF
-	TRBV25-1	TRBJ2-5	TRBD2	TGTGCCAGCAGTGGTAGCGGGAGTAGGACGACCCAGTACTTC	CASSGSGSRTTQYF
-	TRBV18	TRBJ2-5	TRBD1	TGTGCCAGCTCAAACTTCCGGGACAGAGGGGAGACCCAGTACTTC	CASSNFRDRGETQYF
-	TRBV5-6	TRBJ1-6	TRBD1	TGTGCCAGCAGCCTATTCGGGACAGGGCAGAATTCACCCCTCCACTTT	CASSLFGTGQNSPLHF
-	TRBV11-2	TRBJ1-4	-	TGTGCCAGCAGCTTACCGGGGGGGACTAATGAAAAACTGTTTTTT	CASSLPGGTNEKLFF
-	TRBV2	TRBJ2-6	TRBD1	TGTGCCAGCAGCGTCGGACAGGGGGCGTCTGGGGCCAACGTCCTGACTTTC	CASSVGQGASGANVLTF
-	TRBV24-1	TRBJ2-6	TRBD1	TGTGCCACCAGTGACGCTGAAGGGGGCGGTTTTGGGGCCAACGTCCTGACTTTC	CATSDAEGGGFGANVLTF
-	TRBV3-1/TRBV3-2	TRBJ2-3	TRBD1	TGTGCCAGCAGCCTAGGACAGGGGTCGCAGTATTTT	CASSLGQGSQYF
few	TRBV7-6	TRBJ2-5	-	TGTGCCAGCAGCCCGGGGGGCCGGACAGGGCCGGGCAAGATCGTGACCCAGTACTTC	CASSPGGRTGPGKIVTQYF
-	TRBV18	TRBJ2-3	TRBD2	TGTGCCAGCTCTCCTTCGGGAGCGGGAGGTGGCGATACGCAGTATTTT	CASSPSGAGGGDTQYF
-	TRBV5-1	TRBJ2-2	-	TGCGCCAGCAGCTTGGCCGCGACAGAGAACACCGGGGAGCTGTTTTTT	CASSLAATENTGELFF
-	TRBV5-5	TRBJ2-1	-	TGTGCCAGCAGCGACGGAGGGGTCTCTTCCTATGAGCAGTTCTTC	CASSDGGVSSYEQFF
-	TRBV5-6	TRBJ1-1	TRBD1	TGTGCCAGCAGCTTCCGCGGGACAGGGAACACTGAAGCTTTCTTT	CASSFRGTGNTEAFF
once	TRBV7-2	TRBJ2-7	TRBD1	TGTGCCAGCACCGACGAGACAGGGAATAGGGACGAGCAGTACTTC	CASTDETGNRDEQYF
-	TRBV29-1	TRBJ2-3	-	TGCAGCGTACGCCCCCTAGCACTTAACACAGATACGCAGTATTTT	CSVRPLALNTDTQYF
-	TRBV30	TRBJ2-3	-	TGTGCCTGGAGTGCTCTCGACAGGGAGGAGGATGGGGCTAGCACAGATACGCAGTATTTT	CAWSALDREEDGASTDTQYF
-	TRBV4-3	TRBJ2-3	-	TGCGCCAGCAGCCAAGATCCTCTAGTTTGCACAGATACGCAGTATTTT	CASSQDPLVCTDTQYF
once	TRBV28	TRBJ2-7	-	TGTGCCAGCAACCCGGACAGCGACAACTACGAGCAGTACTTC	CASNPDSDNYEQYF
once	TRBV4-3	TRBJ2-2	-	TGCGCCAGCAGCCCCCGACGGAGAGCCGGGGAGCTGTTTTTT	CASSPRRRAGELFF
-	TRBV18	TRBJ2-7	-	TGTGCCAGCTCACCAGGACTGGGAGAGCAGTACTTC	CASSPGLGEQYF
few	TRBV5-1	TRBJ2-7	-	TGCGCCAGCAGCTTACAGGTGTCCTCCTACGAGCAGTACTTC	CASSLQVSSYEQYF
-	TRBV6-5	TRBJ1-1	TRBD1	TGTGCCAGCAGAGACAGGGGGGTGTCTGAAGCTTTCTTT	CASRDRGVSEAFF
-	TRBV9	TRBJ2-1	TRBD2	TGTGCCAGCAGCGTAGCCAGCGGGGGCTACAATGAGCAGTTCTTC	CASSVASGGYNEQFF
-	TRBV11-3	TRBJ1-1	TRBD1	TGTGCCAGCAGTCGGGCGACAGGGCAGAACACTGAAGCTTTCTTT	CASSRATGQNTEAFF
-	TRBV21-1	TRBJ1-4	-	TGTGCCAGCAGCAACCATGGACAGTTGAATGAAAAACTGTTTTTT	CASSNHGQLNEKLFF
once	TRBV23-1	TRBJ1-5	TRBD1	TGCGCCAGCAGCCGCACAGACAGGGTACGGAGTCAGCCCCAGCATTTT	CASSRTDRVRSQPQHF
-	TRBV6-5	TRBJ1-3	-	TGTGCCACCCGGGGGGGAGGAGGTGGAAACACCATATATTTT	CATRGGGGGNTIYF
-	TRBV10-3	TRBJ2-7	-	TGTGCCAGCGCGATGGTTGGGAGAGACGGCGCCGAGCAGTACTTC	CASAMVGRDGAEQYF
-	TRBV10-3	TRBJ2-3	TRBD2	TGTGCCATCAGTGCCCCGGGGGGAGATACGCAGTATTTT	CAISAPGGDTQYF
-	TRBV28	TRBJ1-5	-	TGTGCCAGCAGTTTCGGTCTGGGGGCTCGAAATCAGCCCCAGCATTTT	CASSFGLGARNQPQHF
-	TRBV2	TRBJ2-7	-	TGTGCCAGCGCCCGGGACACGGACTACGAGCAGTACTTC	CASARDTDYEQYF
-	TRBV28	TRBJ2-1	-	TGTGCCAGCAGCACCCCGGGTCGATATGAGCAGTTCTTC	CASSTPGRYEQFF
-	TRBV2	TRBJ2-7	TRBD1	TGTGCCAGCAGTGATCTGGGACAGGGCAGCTACGAGCAGTACTTC	CASSDLGQGSYEQYF
-	TRBV6-5	TRBJ2-2	TRBD2	TGTGCCAGCCCGGGGGCGGGAGGGCACACCGGGGAGCTGTTTTTT	CASPGAGGHTGELFF
-	TRBV18	TRBJ1-6	-	TGTGCCAGCTCACGACAGCCGATCCTGAACTATAATTCACCCCTCCACTTT	CASSRQPILNYNSPLHF
-	TRBV24-1	TRBJ2-5	-	TGTGCCACCAGTGATTCTCATAGAAGTGAGACCCAGTACTTC	CATSDSHRSETQYF
-	TRBV11-2	TRBJ2-7	-	TGTGCCAGCAGCTATCAGGCCTACGAGCAGTACTTC	CASSYQAYEQYF
-	TRBV21-1	TRBJ2-5	-	TGTGCCAGCAGCCAGAACCTCCAAGAGACCCAGTACTTC	CASSQNLQETQYF
-	TRBV7-9	TRBJ2-7	-	TGTGCCAGCAGCTTAGGCGGGACGTACGAGCAGTACTTC	CASSLGGTYEQYF
once	TRBV18	TRBJ2-7	-	TGTGCCAGCTCACCTTCGCACGAGAGCTCCTACGAGCAGTACTTC	CASSPSHESSYEQYF
-	TRBV5-6	TRBJ1-1	-	TGTGCCAGCATCCCGACAGGAGCTACTGAAGCTTTCTTT	CASIPTGATEAFF
-	TRBV29-1	TRBJ2-1	TRBD1	TGCAGCGCTTCCCAGTCGGGGACAGGGGGCGTTGGACGGGGCAATGAGCAGTTCTTC	CSASQSGTGGVGRGNEQFF
-	TRBV5-1	TRBJ2-2	-	TGCGCCAGCAACCCGGGACAGAACACCGGGGAGCTGTTTTTT	CASNPGQNTGELFF
-	TRBV6-6	TRBJ1-5	-	TGTGCCAGCAGTCTGACAGACCTCAATCAGCCCCAGCATTTT	CASSLTDLNQPQHF
-	TRBV4-3	TRBJ2-1	TRBD2	TGCGCCAGCAGCCATGTAGCGGGAGGGCCCTACAATGAGCAGTTCTTC	CASSHVAGGPYNEQFF
-	TRBV29-1	TRBJ1-1	-	TGCAGCGTTGGCGACAGTGAAGCTTTCTTT	CSVGDSEAFF